Below are 6 T cell receptor beta chains sequenced from a single sample in a study of blood T cell repertoires in COVID-19. Sequencing was performed with immunoSEQ multiplex PCR; in TCRdb, only in-frame clones are kept and a portion is missing. The table has about 180,000 clones, 65% to 90% seen once; the top ten hold more than 7.5%. The material sequenced was peripheral blood. The receptors derive from a man in his fifties with active or convalescent COVID-19.

The chain has TRBV4-2 and TRBJ1-5, with D possibly TRBD1 on 6 matching bases. CDR3 length: 18 residues. The V and J ends lost 0 bases and 0 bases respectively, with 15 bases between them. Germline lookup yields CDR1 LGHNA and CDR2 YNFKEQ. The CDR3: CASSQDPQGFYSNQPQHF. For the CDR3, the DNA is TGTGCCAGCAGCCAAGATCCCCAGGGGTTTTATAGCAATCAGCCCCAGCATTTT.

Here the CDR3 reads CASSPGTSGGVYNEQFF. In nucleotides, the CDR3 is TGCGCCAGCAGCCCTGGGACTAGCGGGGGGGTCTACAATGAGCAGTTCTTC. The V and J genes are TRBV4-1 and TRBJ2-1; 16 nucleotides agree with TRBD2. Germline V lookup: CDR1 MGHRA, CDR2 YSYEKL. This CDR3 has 17 residues. V lost 4 bases and J lost 3; bases outside the gene matches: 3.

As for this clone: Other nucleotide sequences from this sample produce the same CDR3. The CDR3, as DNA: TGTGCCAGCAGGCTGGGACAGAATCAGCCCCAGCATTTT. Its translation is CASRLGQNQPQHF. The gene calls are TRBV12-3 or TRBV12-4 and TRBJ1-5; 7 bases agree with TRBD1. This CDR3 contains 13 residues. V shed 6 bases, J shed 4 bases, and the junction held 3 bases outside the gene matches.

The genes are TRBV2 and TRBJ1-5; the match to TRBD1 covers 8 bases. The CDR3 has 14 amino acids. Per the germline V gene, CDR1 is SNHLY and CDR2 is FYNNEI. Trimming removed 4 bases from V and 6 bases from J; junction bases left unmatched: 5. The CDR3: CASSGQGKGQPQHF. In DNA, the CDR3 is TGTGCCAGCAGTGGACAGGGGAAGGGTCAGCCCCAGCATTTT.

The J gene is TRBJ2-7, the V gene TRBV7-2, with 7 nucleotides matching TRBD2. Germline CDR1 is SGHTA and CDR2 is FQGNSA. V trimming: 1 base; J trimming: 7 bases; junction bases outside the gene matches: 13. There are 16 residues in the CDR3. CDR3 protein: CASSLVDGGILTEQYF. CDR3 sequence (DNA): TGTGCCAGCAGCTTAGTCGACGGGGGGATTCTAACGGAGCAGTACTTC.

The chain is built from TRBV5-1 and TRBJ2-2; the match to TRBD1 covers 11 bases. The CDR3 totals 15 residues. Per the germline V gene, CDR1 is SGHRS and CDR2 is YFSETQ. Trimming removed 5 bases from V and 4 bases from J; junction bases left unmatched: 4. CDR3 bases: TGCGCCAGCAGTGGGACAGGGGGAATCACCGGGGAGCTGTTTTTT. Translated: CASSGTGGITGELFF.